The entry below describes one TCR beta chain. What it recognizes is unknown. The record originates from a study of beta chain features in type 1 diabetes. Looking at the study overall: On cell yields, gender and age, patients and healthy donors were similar. Study-wide results and caveats: Type 1 diabetes patients had TCRB CDR3s that were shorter (moderately but significantly so) in all four CD4+ subsets.

The authors reverse transcribed all of the isolated RNA, so sequencing captured expressed TCRB transcripts. Read counts averaged around 3.5 million for samples of naive, central memory and regulatory T cells. Generated by immunoSEQ multiplex PCR, the TCRdb table keeps only in-frame clones and is missing some. Seen here are about 620,000 clones, about a sixth observed once, and the top ten hold about 0.087%. This CDR3 contains 15 residues. V was clipped by 5 bases and J by 0 bases, with 10 bases between them. Per the germline V gene, CDR1 is MNHEY and CDR2 is SVGAGI. The source of this sequence is a young man in good health. Sequencing was performed on naive CD4+ T cells from blood. The chain joins TRBV6-5 to TRBJ2-2, with D perhaps given as TRBD1 or TRBD2 (6 bases each). CDR3 protein: CASSPRGANTGELFF. In nucleotides, the CDR3 is TGTGCCAGCAGTCCGAGGGGGGCGAACACCGGGGAGCTGTTTTTT.